This record covers a single T cell receptor (beta chain). Its antigen remains unknown. The data stem from a study of T cell responses to AZD1222 COVID-19 vaccine. The overall study: Second-dose timings of about 4 or about 12 weeks were pooled. Study results and caveats: CD4 TCRs covered the whole spike, strongest at regions 160-218 and 743-854. Among spike-specific TCRs, nearly half reportedly target unmutated variant regions. Donors in the cohort were predominantly white British and more often female, and clonal diversity was possibly underestimated.

Germline V lookup: CDR1 SGHTA, CDR2 FQGNSA. V was clipped by 0 bases and J by 1 base, with 10 bases between them. CDR3 size: 16 residues. Only in-frame clones appear in the TCRdb table, and some are missing; sequencing was by immunoSEQ multiplex PCR. In the table there are 150,000 or so clones, more than 85% of which are singletons. J is TRBJ1-3 and V is TRBV7-2; the D gene is possibly TRBD1 (5 bases). The sequences come from peripheral blood, collected on day 0 of AZD1222 vaccination. This TCR was recovered from an adult in good health. Here the CDR3 reads CASSLAGGASGNTIYF. The CDR3 coding sequence is TGTGCCAGCAGCTTAGCGGGCGGGGCGTCTGGAAACACCATATATTTT.